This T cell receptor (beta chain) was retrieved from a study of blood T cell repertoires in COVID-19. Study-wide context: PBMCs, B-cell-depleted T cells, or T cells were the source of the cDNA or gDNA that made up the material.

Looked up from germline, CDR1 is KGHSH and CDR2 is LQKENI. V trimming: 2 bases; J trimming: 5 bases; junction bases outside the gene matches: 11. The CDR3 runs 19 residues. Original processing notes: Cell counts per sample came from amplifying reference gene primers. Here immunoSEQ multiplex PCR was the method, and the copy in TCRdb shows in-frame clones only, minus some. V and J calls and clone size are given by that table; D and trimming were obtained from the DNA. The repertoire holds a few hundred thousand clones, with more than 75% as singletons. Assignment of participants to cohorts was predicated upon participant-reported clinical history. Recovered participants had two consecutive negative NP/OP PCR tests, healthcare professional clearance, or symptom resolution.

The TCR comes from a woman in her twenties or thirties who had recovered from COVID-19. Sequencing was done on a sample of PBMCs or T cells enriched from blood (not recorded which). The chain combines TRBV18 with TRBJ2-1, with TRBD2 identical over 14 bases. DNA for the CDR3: TGTGCCAGCTCACCATTGACTAGCGGGGGGGCTAGCACCCACAATGAGCAGTTCTTC. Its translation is CASSPLTSGGASTHNEQFF.